The 5 T cell receptor beta chains presented below share a single source sample, sequenced in a study of cytomegalovirus exposure and HLA in healthy donors. PCR employed 60 Vbeta and 13 Jbeta primers. Clones were read by immunoSEQ multiplex PCR, and TCRdb kept only the in-frame ones, dropping some. The table includes about 160,000 clones, over 75% detected once. The sample comprised PBMCs. These receptors were collected from a woman in her twenties or thirties in good health and CMV-seronegative.

The chain carries TRBV5-4 and TRBJ1-6, with 7 bases fitting TRBD1. The germline gives CDR1 SGHNT, CDR2 YYREEE (reference sequence). The CDR3 consists of 14 residues. Trimming removed 5 bases from V and 5 bases from J; junction bases left unmatched: 4. CDR3 DNA sequence: TGTGCCAGCAGAACGACAGGGAATAATTCACCCCTCCACTTT. Protein product: CASRTTGNNSPLHF.

The chain couples TRBV2 to TRBJ2-1; 7 bases are shared with TRBD2. The J segment lost 7 bases and the V segment lost 4 bases, leaving 10 bases of the junction unmatched. The CDR3 loop spans 15 amino acids. The germline V gene has CDR1 SNHLY and CDR2 FYNNEI. CDR3 in amino acids: CASSGPRGFHNEQFF. The CDR3 nucleotides read TGTGCCAGCAGTGGCCCGCGGGGGTTCCATAATGAGCAGTTCTTC.

This clone was observed a single time. The chain has TRBV30 and TRBJ2-7; the match to TRBD1 covers 10 bases. J gave up 4 bases and V 3 bases, and 3 bases lay outside the gene matches. Germline loops: CDR1 GTSNPN, CDR2 SVGIG (reference sequence). This CDR3 comprises 13 residues. DNA for the CDR3: TGTGCCTGGAGGCGGACAGGGGGTTACGAGCAGTACTTC. Translating gives CAWRRTGGYEQYF.

V gene TRBV6-9 combines with J gene TRBJ1-5; 7 bases agree with TRBD1. Germline CDR1 and CDR2: MNHGY and SVAAGI. V shed 5 bases and J 2 bases; nucleotides not matched to a gene: 6. This CDR3 contains 15 residues. The CDR3 loop reads CASSAAGQGNQPQHF. In nucleotides, the CDR3 is TGTGCCAGCAGTGCGGCCGGACAGGGCAATCAGCCCCAGCATTTT.

The rearrangement links TRBV14 to TRBJ2-7; D perhaps matches TRBD2 (6 bases). CDR3 length: 13 residues. Per the germline V gene, CDR1 is SGHDN and CDR2 is FVKESK. Trimming took off 5 bases at V and 6 bases at J, with 14 bases between the two ends. CDR3 nucleotides: TGTGCCAGCAGCGTCCGGGACTTCCGCGAGCAGTACTTC. This translates into CASSVRDFREQYF.